These 30 T cell receptor beta chains were all obtained from the same sample, sequenced in a study of shared clonotypes between healthy human individuals. Some clones are missing from TCRdb's copy, which holds only in-frame ones; the method was immunoSEQ multiplex PCR. The sample shows 450,000 to 500,000 clones, 60% to 85% of them seen only once. Sequencing used PBMCs. These receptors were collected from a middle-aged woman in good health. Some clones in this sample may be carry-over from other donors' samples.

This clone has more than one count but fewer than ten. The gene calls are TRBV18 and TRBJ2-7; 9 bases line up with TRBD1. Germline V gene lookup returns CDR1 KGHSH and CDR2 LQKENI. V shed 0 bases and J 6 bases; nucleotides not matched to a gene: 6. This CDR3 comprises 15 residues. CDR3 protein: CASSPPVQGAGEQYF. Written as DNA, the CDR3 is TGTGCCAGCTCACCACCGGTACAGGGGGCAGGCGAGCAGTACTTC.

Notes on this clone: Sequence at one end of the junction differs from germline and may be a read error. This sample includes further DNA sequences coding for the same CDR3. This rearrangement joins TRBV18 to TRBJ1-5, with a tentative D call TRBD1 (6 bases). The CDR3 loop spans 13 amino acids. Germline-derived CDR1 and CDR2 are KGHSH and LQKENI. CDR3 DNA: TGCGCCAGCTCACCTGACAGGAATCAGCCCCAGCATTTT. Its protein is CASSPDRNQPQHF.

The V gene is TRBV5-1, the J gene TRBJ2-1; 7 nucleotides align to TRBD1. The V gene end was trimmed by 7 bases and the J gene end by 3 bases; junction bases not matched to a gene: 7. Germline CDR1 reads SGHRS; CDR2 reads YFSETQ. This CDR3 has 14 amino acids. In DNA form, the CDR3 reads TGCGCCAGCGACCGGACAGGTAACTACAATGAGCAGTTCTTC. Protein product: CASDRTGNYNEQFF. Drawing the rest from reference TRBV5-1 and TRBJ2-1, the complete variable domain is KAGVTQTPRYLIKTRGQQVTLSCSPISGHRSVSWYQQTPGQGLQFLFEYFSETQRNKGNFPGRFSGRQFSNSRSEMNVSTLELGDSALYLCASDRTGNYNEQFFGPGTRLTVL.

The rearrangement links TRBV6-1 to TRBJ2-7; TRBD2 agrees at 7 bases. CDR1 MNHNS and CDR2 SASEGT come from the germline V gene. Losses at the gene ends were 6 bases for V and 3 bases for J; bases not matched to a gene: 11. The CDR3 is made up of 15 amino acids. The CDR3 loop is CASSTGSSGVYEQYF. The CDR3 region has the DNA TGTGCCAGCAGCACCGGATCAAGCGGGGTCTACGAGCAGTACTTC.

In its sample, this clone was seen a few times. The chain has TRBV14 and TRBJ2-1; D ambiguous. The CDR3 consists of 14 residues. The V end lost 1 base, the J end lost 3 bases, and 7 bases lay between the germline ends. Germline V lookup: CDR1 SGHDN, CDR2 FVKESK. The CDR3 nucleotides are TGTGCCAGCAGCCAAGCAGCTGGCTACAATGAGCAGTTCTTC. Translation: CASSQAAGYNEQFF.

The rearrangement links TRBV2 to TRBJ2-5; 8 positions match TRBD2. CDR1 is SNHLY, CDR2 FYNNEI, per germline. This CDR3 has 14 residues. Losses at the gene ends were 7 bases for V and 3 bases for J; bases not matched to a gene: 7. Here the CDR3 DNA reads TGTGCCAGCAAGAAGACGGGAGGGGAAGAGACCCAGTACTTC. It encodes CASKKTGGEETQYF. The whole variable domain, remainder taken from reference TRBV2 and TRBJ2-5, is EPEVTQTPSHQVTQMGQEVILRCVPISNHLYFYWYRQILGQKVEFLVSFYNNEISEKSEIFDDQFSVERPDGSNFTLKIRSTKLEDSAMYFCASKKTGGEETQYFGPGTRLLVL.

In this sample, this clone turned up a few times. V and J are TRBV27 and TRBJ2-1; 10 nucleotides line up with TRBD2. The V gene end was trimmed by 2 bases and the J gene end by 5 bases; junction bases not matched to a gene: 3. Germline assignment: CDR1 MNHEY and CDR2 SMNVEV (reference sequence). The CDR3 spans 15 residues. This CDR3 reads CASSLPLAGHNEQFF. For the CDR3, the DNA is TGTGCCAGCAGTTTACCACTAGCGGGGCACAATGAGCAGTTCTTC.

The gene calls are TRBV7-9 and TRBJ2-7; TRBD1 might be the D (5 bases). There are 15 residues in the CDR3. Germline CDR1 is SEHNR and CDR2 is FQNEAQ (reference sequence). V dropped 0 bases and J dropped 0 bases, with 9 bases sitting between them. CDR3 bases: TGTGCCAGCAGCTTAGCGATCCAGGGCTCCTACGAGCAGTACTTC. This gives the protein CASSLAIQGSYEQYF.

The chain carries TRBV10-3 and TRBJ2-1, with 7 bases lining up with TRBD2. Per the germline V gene, CDR1 is ENHRY and CDR2 is SYGVKD. J lost 6 bases, V lost 4 bases, and 6 bases had no gene match. This CDR3 region has 14 residues. This chain's CDR3 is CAISGTRVGNEQFF. CDR3 coding DNA: TGTGCCATCAGTGGGACTAGGGTCGGCAATGAGCAGTTCTTC.

J is TRBJ2-1 and V is TRBV7-6; possible D gene TRBD2, 6 bases. V lost 5 bases to trimming and J lost 8 bases, with 16 bases between them. The CDR3 runs 14 residues. CDR1 and CDR2 from the germline V gene are SGHVS and FNYEAQ. CDR3 sequence: CASSPTLRDDEQFF. The CDR3 bases are TGTGCCAGCAGCCCAACATTGCGGGATGATGAGCAGTTCTTC.

The chain joins TRBV5-1 to TRBJ2-3; D is possibly TRBD1 or TRBD2 (6 bases each). CDR1 SGHRS and CDR2 YFSETQ come from the germline V gene. This CDR3 contains 18 residues. V was pared by 2 bases and J by 2 bases, with 21 bases between. The chain's CDR3 is CASSFGLGGYPNTDTQYF. The CDR3 DNA reads as TGCGCCAGCAGCTTCGGACTGGGGGGCTACCCCAACACAGATACGCAGTATTTT.

Worth noting for this clone: A much larger clone differs by one base, so this may be a read error. The rearrangement links TRBV5-1 to TRBJ2-1, with D uncertain. Germline lookup yields CDR1 SGHRS and CDR2 YFSETQ. CDR3 length: 11 amino acids. Between the trimmed V and J ends, which lost 4 bases and 5 bases, there was a span of 4 bases. The CDR3 nucleotides are TGCGCCAGCAGCCAAAACAATGAGCAGTTCTTC. This encodes CASSQNNEQFF.

The CDR3 region has the DNA TGTGCCAGCAGCTGGACCCCTAGCGGTGCTCCTAGGGAGCAGTTCTTC. As protein: CASSWTPSGAPREQFF. This chain connects TRBV5-8 to TRBJ2-1; 7 nucleotides match TRBD2. The CDR3 is 16 residues long. Germline trimming cut 3 bases from V and 10 bases from J; bases unmatched to any gene: 16. Per the germline V gene, CDR1 is SGHTS and CDR2 is YDEGEE.

The rearrangement uses TRBV21-1 and TRBJ2-1; TRBD2, the table's D call, was not compared with the DNA. TRBV21-1 is tagged as a pseudogene. The CDR3 has 18 residues. In DNA form, the CDR3 reads TGTGCCAGCAGCAAAGGAACATCTAGCGGGAGCTCCTACAATGAGCAGTTCTTC. This translates into CASSKGTSSGSSYNEQFF.

The chain has TRBV30 and TRBJ2-1; TRBD2 matches 7 bases. CDR3 size: 15 residues. Germline V CDR1 and CDR2: GTSNPN, SVGIG (reference sequence). Trimming took 2 bases from V and 2 from J; bases not matched to a gene: 6. The CDR3 reads CAWSPHRGAYNEQFF. DNA of the CDR3: TGTGCCTGGAGTCCCCACCGGGGGGCCTACAATGAGCAGTTCTTC.

Comments on this clone: The same CDR3 is also encoded by other DNA sequences in this sample. V usage is TRBV25-1 and J usage is TRBJ2-7; D remains unclear. Deletions cut 3 bases from V and 3 bases from J, with 9 bases between. The CDR3 has 13 residues. CDR1 is MGHDK and CDR2 is SYGVNS in the germline V gene. The DNA of the CDR3 is TGTGCCAGCAGTGAGGGTTACATCTACGAGCAGTACTTC. It codes for CASSEGYIYEQYF.

Concerning this clone: A read error likely explains this, since a far larger clone differs by one base. Other DNA sequences in the sample encode the same CDR3. The genes are TRBV25-1 and TRBJ2-5; D may match TRBD1 or TRBD2 (5 bases each). The DNA end favors TRBJ2-7, so the J call may be wrong. The V gene's germline CDR1 is MGHDK and CDR2 SYGVNS. This CDR3 region has 18 residues. CDR3 bases: TGTGCCAGCAGTGACCTGCCCCCGGGGCAGGGTTTGCCCTACGAGCAGTACTTC. Its protein product is CASSDLPPGQGLPYEQYF.

V gene TRBV15 combines with J gene TRBJ2-7; no clear D. This CDR3 spans 14 amino acids. Germline V lookup: CDR1 LNHNV, CDR2 YYDKDF (reference sequence). Trimming left V 1 base short and J 2 bases short, with 9 bases between. CDR3 region: CATSRGTDTYEQYF. The CDR3 nucleotides are TGTGCCACCAGCAGAGGGACGGATACCTACGAGCAGTACTTC.

The count of this clone is one. The chain couples TRBV4-1 to TRBJ1-4; D ambiguous. The length of the CDR3 is 16 residues. V lost 2 bases, J lost 0 bases, and 10 bases lay in between. The V gene's germline CDR1 is MGHRA and CDR2 YSYEKL. The CDR3 loop is CASSQPRSSTNEKLFF. In nucleotides, the CDR3 is TGCGCCAGCAGCCAACCCAGGAGCTCAACTAATGAAAAACTGTTTTTT.

Of note for this clone: Only one base separates this from a far larger clonotype, so it likely reflects a read error. Here the CDR3 reads CASSQSLTTYTPYEQYF. CDR3 DNA: TGCGCCAGCAGCCAATCCCTAACGACTTACACCCCCTACGAGCAGTACTTC. This sequence joins TRBV4-1 and TRBJ2-7; D gene uncertain. V was trimmed by 2 bases and J by 2 bases, leaving 19 bases between them. CDR1 and CDR2 (germline): MGHRA, YSYEKL. There are 17 residues in the CDR3.

Notes on this clone: Different DNA sequences within this sample yield the same CDR3. V is TRBV9 and J is TRBJ2-2; D is unclear. V dropped 0 bases and J dropped 7 bases, with 4 bases sitting between them. Germline loops: CDR1 SGDLS, CDR2 YYNGEE. This CDR3 contains 12 residues. The DNA for the CDR3 is TGTGCCAGCAGCGTAGTCGGCGGGGAGCTGTTTTTT. Translation: CASSVVGGELFF.

This chain uses TRBV19 with TRBJ2-2, with TRBD2 identical over 9 bases. CDR3 length equals 16 residues. V trimming: 3 bases; J trimming: 6 bases; junction bases outside the gene matches: 8. Germline V CDR1 and CDR2: LNHDA, SQIVND (reference sequence). The CDR3 reads CASSILAGAPPGELFF. In nucleotides, the CDR3 is TGTGCCAGTAGTATCTTAGCGGGAGCCCCCCCCGGGGAGCTGTTTTTT.

The V call is TRBV6-1, the J call TRBJ1-3; D is perhaps TRBD1 (5 bases). There are 15 residues in the CDR3. Trimming took off 8 bases at V and 2 bases at J, with 16 bases between the two ends. Germline assignment: CDR1 MNHNS and CDR2 SASEGT. The CDR3 bases are TGTGCCAGCCTCTTGGGGGGAAGTGCTGGAAACACCATATATTTT. Its translation: CASLLGGSAGNTIYF.

This clone has just one count. This sequence joins TRBV13 and TRBJ1-1; D is unresolved. This CDR3 region has 14 residues. Germline CDR1 reads PRHDT; CDR2 reads FYEKMQ (reference sequence). Trimming removed 5 bases at V and 4 bases at J, with 14 bases between. CDR3 coding DNA: TGTGCCAGCAGCATCGTATGGGGAAGCACTGAAGCTTTCTTT. Translating it yields CASSIVWGSTEAFF. Looking up the rest from reference TRBV13 and TRBJ1-1 gives the full variable domain: AAGVIQSPRHLIKEKRETATLKCYPIPRHDTVYWYQQGPGQDPQFLISFYEKMQSDKGSIPDRFSAQQFSDYHSELNMSSLELGDSALYFCASSIVWGSTEAFFGQGTRLTVV.

The rearrangement uses TRBV11-2 and TRBJ2-3, with no clear D. The CDR3 has 14 amino acids. With 0 bases removed from V and 2 bases from J, the gap between germline ends came to 6 bases. CDR1 is SGHAT, CDR2 FQNNGV, per germline. For the CDR3, the DNA is TGTGCCAGCAGCTTAGATCTATACACAGATACGCAGTATTTT. It codes for CASSLDLYTDTQYF.

The V call is TRBV30, the J call TRBJ2-5; no clear D gene. Looked up from germline, CDR1 is GTSNPN and CDR2 is SVGIG (reference sequence). The CDR3 has 15 residues. The V end was cut by 0 bases, the J end by 5 bases, with 16 bases between. The CDR3 loop reads CAWSVPGSLRETQYF. CDR3 DNA: TGTGCCTGGAGTGTACCCGGGTCATTAAGGGAGACCCAGTACTTC.

The chain has TRBV6-1 and TRBJ2-7, with 14 bases aligning to TRBD2. This CDR3 spans 14 amino acids. V dropped 9 bases and J dropped 7; count of bases not matched to a gene: 8. Germline assignment: CDR1 MNHNS and CDR2 SASEGT. Written as DNA, the CDR3 is TGTGCCAGGACGGGACTAGCGGGAGCGGATGAGCAGTACTTC. Amino acid sequence: CARTGLAGADEQYF.

The chain carries TRBV5-1 and TRBJ1-6, with D uncertain. V was cut by 3 bases and J by 7 bases, with 8 bases left in between. Germline V gene data show CDR1 as SGHRS and CDR2 as YFSETQ. The length of the CDR3 is 13 residues. CDR3: CASSSDTNSPLHF. The CDR3, as DNA: TGCGCCAGCAGCTCCGACACGAATTCACCCCTCCACTTT.

The chain combines TRBV13 with TRBJ2-3; 7 bases fit TRBD2. The V gene's germline CDR1 is PRHDT and CDR2 FYEKMQ (reference sequence). Trimming removed 5 bases from V and 0 bases from J; junction bases left unmatched: 5. This CDR3 region has 15 residues. The DNA of the CDR3 is TGTGCCAGCAGCCAAGCGGGATACAGCACAGATACGCAGTATTTT. This gives the protein CASSQAGYSTDTQYF.

The chain has TRBV29-1 and TRBJ2-4; D not certain. Trimming pared 2 bases from V and 0 bases from J, leaving 8 bases between. Germline V CDR1 and CDR2: SQVTM, ANQGSEA. This CDR3 comprises 14 residues. CDR3 residues: CSVESRLAKNIQYF. The CDR3 DNA sequence: TGCAGCGTTGAATCCAGACTAGCCAAAAACATTCAGTACTTC. The entire variable domain, with the rest obtained from reference TRBV29-1 and TRBJ2-4, is as follows: SAVISQKPSRDICQRGTSLTIQCQVDSQVTMMFWYRQQPGQSLTLIATANQGSEATYESGFVIDKFPISRPNLTFSTLTVSNMSPEDSSIYLCSVESRLAKNIQYFGAGTRLSVL.